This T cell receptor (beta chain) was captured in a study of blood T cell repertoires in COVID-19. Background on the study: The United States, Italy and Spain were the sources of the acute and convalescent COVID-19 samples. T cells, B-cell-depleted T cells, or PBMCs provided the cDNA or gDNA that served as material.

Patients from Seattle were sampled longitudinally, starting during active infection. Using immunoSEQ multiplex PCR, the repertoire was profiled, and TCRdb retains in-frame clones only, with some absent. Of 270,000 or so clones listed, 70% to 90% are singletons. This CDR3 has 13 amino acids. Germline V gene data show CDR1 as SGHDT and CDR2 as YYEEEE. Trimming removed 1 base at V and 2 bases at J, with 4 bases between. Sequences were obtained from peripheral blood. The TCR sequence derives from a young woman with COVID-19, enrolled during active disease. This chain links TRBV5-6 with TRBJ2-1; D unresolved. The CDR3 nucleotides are TGTGCCAGCAGCTTGTCGGCCTACAATGAGCAGTTCTTC. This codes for CASSLSAYNEQFF.